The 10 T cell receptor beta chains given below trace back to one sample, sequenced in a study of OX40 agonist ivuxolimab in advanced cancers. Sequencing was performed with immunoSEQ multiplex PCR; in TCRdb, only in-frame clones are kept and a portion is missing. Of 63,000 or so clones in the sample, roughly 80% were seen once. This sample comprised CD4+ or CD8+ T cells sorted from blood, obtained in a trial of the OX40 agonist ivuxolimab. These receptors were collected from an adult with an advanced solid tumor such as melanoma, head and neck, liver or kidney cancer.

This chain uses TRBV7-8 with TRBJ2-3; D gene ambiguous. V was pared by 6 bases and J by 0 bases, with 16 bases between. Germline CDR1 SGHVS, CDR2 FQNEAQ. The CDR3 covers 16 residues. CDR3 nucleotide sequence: TGTGCCAGCAGGGCTGAGACTTATGCTAGCACAGATACGCAGTATTTT. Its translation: CASRAETYASTDTQYF.

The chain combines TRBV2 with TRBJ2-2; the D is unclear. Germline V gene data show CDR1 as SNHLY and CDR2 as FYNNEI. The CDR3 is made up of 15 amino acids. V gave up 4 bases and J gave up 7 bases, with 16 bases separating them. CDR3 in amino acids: CASSASGLVIGELFF. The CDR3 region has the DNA TGTGCCAGCAGTGCAAGTGGGCTTGTGATCGGGGAGCTGTTTTTT.

This chain's CDR3 is CASSPTGPGLAVKNTGELFF. The CDR3 region has the DNA TGTGCCAGCTCACCAACGGGACCGGGACTAGCGGTTAAGAACACCGGGGAGCTGTTTTTT. The chain couples TRBV18 to TRBJ2-2; 11 bases map to TRBD2. Germline trimming cut 2 bases from V and 1 base from J; bases unmatched to any gene: 12. The germline V gene has CDR1 KGHSH and CDR2 LQKENI. The CDR3 totals 20 residues.

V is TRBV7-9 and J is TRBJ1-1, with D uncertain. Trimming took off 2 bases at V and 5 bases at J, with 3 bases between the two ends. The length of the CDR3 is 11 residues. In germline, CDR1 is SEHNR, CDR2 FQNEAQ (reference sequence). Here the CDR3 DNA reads TGTGCCAGCAGCTTAAATACTGAAGCTTTCTTT. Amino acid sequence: CASSLNTEAFF.

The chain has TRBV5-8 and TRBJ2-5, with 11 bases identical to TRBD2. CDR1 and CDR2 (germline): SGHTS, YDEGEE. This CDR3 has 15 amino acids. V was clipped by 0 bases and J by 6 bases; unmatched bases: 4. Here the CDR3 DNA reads TGTGCCAGCAGCTTGGGTAGCGGGGGGGCGAAGACCCAGTACTTC. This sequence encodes CASSLGSGGAKTQYF.

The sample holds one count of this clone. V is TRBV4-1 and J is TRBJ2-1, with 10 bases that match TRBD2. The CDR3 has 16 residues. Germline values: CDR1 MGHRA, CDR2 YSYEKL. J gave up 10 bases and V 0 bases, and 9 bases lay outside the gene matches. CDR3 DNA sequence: TGCGCCAGCAGCCAAGATTCCCAGCGGGGGGGCGGAGAGCAGTTCTTC. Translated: CASSQDSQRGGGEQFF.

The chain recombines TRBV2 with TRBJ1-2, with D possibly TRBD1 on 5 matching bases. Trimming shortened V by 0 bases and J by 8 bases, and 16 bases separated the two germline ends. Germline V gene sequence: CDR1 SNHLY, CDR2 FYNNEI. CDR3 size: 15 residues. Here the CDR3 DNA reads TGTGCCAGCAGTGAAGCAGGGGCTGGCTCTTCCGGCTACACCTTC. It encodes CASSEAGAGSSGYTF.

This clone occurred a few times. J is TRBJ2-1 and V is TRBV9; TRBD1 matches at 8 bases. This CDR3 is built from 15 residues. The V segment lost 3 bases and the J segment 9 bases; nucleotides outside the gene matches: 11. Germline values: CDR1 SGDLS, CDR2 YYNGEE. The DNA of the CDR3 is TGTGCCAGCAGCGCCACCGGGACAGGTTTTATTGAGCAGTTCTTC. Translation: CASSATGTGFIEQFF.

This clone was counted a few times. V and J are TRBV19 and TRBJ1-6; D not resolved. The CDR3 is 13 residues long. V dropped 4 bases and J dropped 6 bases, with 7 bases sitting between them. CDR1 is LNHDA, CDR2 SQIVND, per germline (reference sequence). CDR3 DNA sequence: TGTGCCAGTAGTACCAATCTTAATTCACCCCTCCACTTT. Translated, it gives CASSTNLNSPLHF.

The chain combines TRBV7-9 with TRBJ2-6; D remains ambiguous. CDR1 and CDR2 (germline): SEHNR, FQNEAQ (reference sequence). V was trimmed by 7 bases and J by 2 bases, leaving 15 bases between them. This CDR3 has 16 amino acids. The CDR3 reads CASTPSATAGANVLTF. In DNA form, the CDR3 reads TGTGCCAGCACCCCCAGCGCGACGGCTGGGGCCAACGTCCTGACTTTC. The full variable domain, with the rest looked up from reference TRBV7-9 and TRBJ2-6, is DTGVSQNPRHKITKRGQNVTFRCDPISEHNRLYWYRQTLGQGPEFLTYFQNEAQLEKSRLLSDRFSAERPKGSFSTLEIQRTEQGDSAMYLCASTPSATAGANVLTFGAGSRLTVL.